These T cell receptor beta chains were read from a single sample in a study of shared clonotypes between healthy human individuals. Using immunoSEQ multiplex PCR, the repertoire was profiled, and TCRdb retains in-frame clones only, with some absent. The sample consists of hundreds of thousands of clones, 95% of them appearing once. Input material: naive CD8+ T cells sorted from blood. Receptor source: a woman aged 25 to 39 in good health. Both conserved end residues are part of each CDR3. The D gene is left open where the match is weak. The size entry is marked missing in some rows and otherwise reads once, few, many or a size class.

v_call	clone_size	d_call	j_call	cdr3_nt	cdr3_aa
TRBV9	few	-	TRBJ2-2	TGTGCCAGCAGCTCTGCGGGTTCGAACACCGGGGAGCTGTTTTTT	CASSSAGSNTGELFF
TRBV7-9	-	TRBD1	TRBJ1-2	TGTGCCAGCAGCTCCCCGGCAGGGACAGCCTATGGCTACACCTTC	CASSSPAGTAYGYTF
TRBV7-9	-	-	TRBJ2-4	TGTGCCAGCAGCGACCCGGACAGAACGGCCAAAAACATTCAGTACTTC	CASSDPDRTAKNIQYF
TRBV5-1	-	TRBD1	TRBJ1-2	TGCGCCAGCAGCTCGGGCACGGACAGGGTTATAGGCTACACCTTC	CASSSGTDRVIGYTF
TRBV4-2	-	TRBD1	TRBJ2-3	TGTGCCAGCAGCCAAAGGGACAGGGCAATCACAGATACGCAGTATTTT	CASSQRDRAITDTQYF
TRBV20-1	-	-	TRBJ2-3	TGCAGTGCTCCGAGGGGGGATACGCAGTATTTT	CSAPRGDTQYF
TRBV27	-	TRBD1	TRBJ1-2	TGTGCCAGCAGTCCGACAGGGACTCTCAACTATGGCTACACCTTC	CASSPTGTLNYGYTF
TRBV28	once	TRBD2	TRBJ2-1	TGTGCCAGCAGTGGTATAAGGACTAGCGGGAGCATGTACAATGAGCAGTTCTTC	CASSGIRTSGSMYNEQFF
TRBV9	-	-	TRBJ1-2	TGTGCCAGCAGCCCCGCGGGGCGGGCAGCCGGTGGCTACACCTTC	CASSPAGRAAGGYTF
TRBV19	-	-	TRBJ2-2	TGTGCCAGTAGTATGGAAAACTCTTTGCACTCGATGTTTTTT	CASSMENSLHSMFF
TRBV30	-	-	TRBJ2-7	TGTGCCTGGAGTACGCTCTACGAGCAGTACTTC	CAWSTLYEQYF
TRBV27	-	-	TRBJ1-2	TGTGCCAGCAGTTTTTCCGGGACCCTCGACTACACCTTC	CASSFSGTLDYTF
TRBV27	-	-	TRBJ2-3	TGTGCCAGCACCTCCTCTAATACGCAGTATTTT	CASTSSNTQYF
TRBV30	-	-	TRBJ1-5	TGTGCCTGGAGTGTAGGTGGAAGCAATCAGCCCCAGCATTTT	CAWSVGGSNQPQHF
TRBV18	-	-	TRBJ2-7	TGTGCCAGCTCACCACAGGGTCGGCACGAGGGTTACGAGCAGTACTTC	CASSPQGRHEGYEQYF
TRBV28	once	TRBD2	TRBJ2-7	TGTGCCAGCACCATTCCTCTAGCGGGAGGGTTCTACGAGCAGTACTTC	CASTIPLAGGFYEQYF
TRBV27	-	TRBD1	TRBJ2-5	TGTGCCAGCAGGCGACAGGGCTCGAACCAAGAGACCCAGTACTTC	CASRRQGSNQETQYF
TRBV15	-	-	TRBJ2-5	TGTGCCACCAGCAGAGACACCGGGACCCAAGAGACCCAGTACTTC	CATSRDTGTQETQYF
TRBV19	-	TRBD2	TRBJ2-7	TGTGCCAGTAGTATCAGACTAGCGGGCTACGAGCAGTACTTC	CASSIRLAGYEQYF
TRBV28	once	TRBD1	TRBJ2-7	TGTGCCAGCCTGGAGACCGGGACAGGGGGCTCCTACGAGCAGTACTTC	CASLETGTGGSYEQYF
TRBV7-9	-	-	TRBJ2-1	TGTGCCAGCAGCTTAGTTTTCGGAGCGGCCTACAATGAGCAGTTCTTC	CASSLVFGAAYNEQFF
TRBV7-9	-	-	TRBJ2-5	TGTGCCAGCAGCTTCCATAGCGCCCAAGAGACCCAGTACTTC	CASSFHSAQETQYF
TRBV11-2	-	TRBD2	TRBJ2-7	TGTGCCAGCAGCTTGGGGCTAGCGGCCTACGAGCAGTACTTC	CASSLGLAAYEQYF
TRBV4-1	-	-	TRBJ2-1	TGCGCCAGCAGCCCGCTACCACAGAGCTCCTACAATGAGCAGTTCTTC	CASSPLPQSSYNEQFF
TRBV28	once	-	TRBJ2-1	TGTGCCAGCAGTCCGATAGACAGACACAATGAGCAGTTCTTC	CASSPIDRHNEQFF
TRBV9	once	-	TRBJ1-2	TGTGCCAGCAGCGTAGGGTCGGATGGCTACACCTTC	CASSVGSDGYTF
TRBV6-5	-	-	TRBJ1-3	TGTGCCAGCAGTTCGGGGGGTGGAAACACCATATATTTT	CASSSGGGNTIYF
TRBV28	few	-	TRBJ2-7	TGTGCCAGCAGTTTGGGCAGGGCCTACGAGCAGTACTTC	CASSLGRAYEQYF
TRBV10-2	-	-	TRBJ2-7	TGCGCCAGCAGTGAAGGTTACGAGCAGTACTTC	CASSEGYEQYF
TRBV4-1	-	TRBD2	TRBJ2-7	TGCGCCAGCAGCCAGACTAGCGGTTACTACGAGCAGTACTTC	CASSQTSGYYEQYF
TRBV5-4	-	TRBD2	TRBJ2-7	TGTGCCAGCAGCGAGGGACTAGCGGCCCGCTACGAGCAGTACTTC	CASSEGLAARYEQYF
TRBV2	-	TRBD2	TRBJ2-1	TGTGCCAGCAGTGGGACTAGCGGAGGAAGCTCCTACAATGAGCAGTTCTTC	CASSGTSGGSSYNEQFF
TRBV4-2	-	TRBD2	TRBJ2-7	TGTGCCAGCAGCCAAGTTCACTTGGGACTAGCGTTCGAGCAGTACTTC	CASSQVHLGLAFEQYF
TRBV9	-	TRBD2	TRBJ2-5	TGTGCCAGCAGGACGAAGCGGGAGGGGGGCCAAGAGACCCAGTACTTC	CASRTKREGGQETQYF
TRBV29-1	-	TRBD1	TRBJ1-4	TGCAGCGTTGGAGACAGGGGAAGCGAAAAACTGTTTTTT	CSVGDRGSEKLFF
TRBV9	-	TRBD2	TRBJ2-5	TGTGCCAGCAGCGGAACTAGCGGCCAAGAGACCCAGTACTTC	CASSGTSGQETQYF
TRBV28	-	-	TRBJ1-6	TGTGCCAGCAGTTGGGTCCCGAATTCACCCCTCCACTTT	CASSWVPNSPLHF
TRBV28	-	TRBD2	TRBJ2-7	TGTGCCAGCAGTTTAGGGGTTCTAGCGGGGCTCTACGAGCAGTACTTC	CASSLGVLAGLYEQYF
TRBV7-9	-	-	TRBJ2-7	TGTGCCAGCAGCTCGGACACACCCTACGAGCAGTACTTC	CASSSDTPYEQYF
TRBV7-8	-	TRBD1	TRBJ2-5	TGTGCCAGCAGCTTAGGGCGGGGACAGGAAAAAGAGACCCAGTACTTC	CASSLGRGQEKETQYF
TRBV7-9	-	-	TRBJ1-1	TGTGCCAGCAGGGCGGGTTGGAACACTGAAGCTTTCTTT	CASRAGWNTEAFF
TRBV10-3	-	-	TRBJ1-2	TGTGCCATCAGTGAGATGGAGGGCTACACCTTC	CAISEMEGYTF
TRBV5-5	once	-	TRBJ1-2	TGTGCCAGCAGCTTGGTCGGCAGGGCTAACTATGGCTACACCTTC	CASSLVGRANYGYTF
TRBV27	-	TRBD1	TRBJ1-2	TGTGCCAGCAGTCCCGTCCCGGGACAGGGCAACGGCTACACCTTC	CASSPVPGQGNGYTF
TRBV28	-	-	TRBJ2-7	TGTGCCAGCAGTACCCCGAGGGGCACGAGTAGCCCCTACGAGCAGTACTTC	CASSTPRGTSSPYEQYF
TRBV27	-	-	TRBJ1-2	TGTGCCAGCAGTCCCCGACAGCTAAGCTATGGCTACACCTTC	CASSPRQLSYGYTF
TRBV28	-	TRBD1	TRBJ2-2	TGTGCCAGTTGGCCCAGGGGGTACGGGGAGCTGTTTTTT	CASWPRGYGELFF
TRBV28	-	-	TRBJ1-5	TGTGCCAGCAGTTTCCTGAGTCTACGGCAGCCCCAGCATTTT	CASSFLSLRQPQHF
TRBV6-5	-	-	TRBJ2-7	TGTGCCAGCAGTTTTTCTGTGGGGGAGCAGTACTTC	CASSFSVGEQYF
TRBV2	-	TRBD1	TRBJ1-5	TGTGCCAGCAGTGGACAGGGGGTTGGCAATCAGCCCCAGCATTTT	CASSGQGVGNQPQHF
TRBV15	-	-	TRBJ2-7	TGTGCCACCAGCTCCTTGGGCTTCGTGAGGGAGATCTCCTACGAGCAGTACTTC	CATSSLGFVREISYEQYF
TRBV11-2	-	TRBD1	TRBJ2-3	TGTGCCAGCAGCTCCGGACAGGGTGCAGATACGCAGTATTTT	CASSSGQGADTQYF
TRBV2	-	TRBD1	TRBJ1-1	TGTGCCAGCAGTGGCCAGGGGGCGAGGAACACTGAAGCTTTCTTT	CASSGQGARNTEAFF
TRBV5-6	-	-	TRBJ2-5	TGTGCCAGCAGCTGGGGGACTGAAGAGACCCAGTACTTC	CASSWGTEETQYF
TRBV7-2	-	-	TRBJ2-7	TGTGCCAGCAGCTTCGGACTCCTCTACGAGCAGTACTTC	CASSFGLLYEQYF